The 9 T cell receptor beta chains listed next were all sequenced from one sample in a study of blood T cells in healthy people across ages. A sample-barcoded 5' primer and a J-beta primer mix were used in a second PCR of roughly 7 to 11 cycles. TCRdb called the 5' RACE reads again in MiXCR, with one record for every CDR3 protein. The top ten hold under 4% of the sample, which has under 800,000 distinct CDR3 sequences, around 20% seen once. The sequenced sample was blood. The receptor set was obtained from a man aged 65-85 years in good health.

This clonotype has just a few counts. CDR3 loop: CASSPGPTNEKLFF. The DNA for the CDR3 is TGTGCCAGCAGCCCGGGACCAACTAATGAAAAACTGTTTTTT. The chain recombines TRBV6-5 with TRBJ1-4, with D maybe TRBD1 (5 bases). The V gene lost 6 bases and the J gene lost 0 bases, with 8 bases spanning the gap. CDR1 and CDR2 (germline): MNHEY, SVGAGI. This CDR3 is 14 amino acids long.

This clonotype is a singleton in its sample. The chain recombines TRBV6-1 with TRBJ2-7; D is perhaps TRBD1 (5 bases). The V and J ends lost 5 bases and 6 bases respectively, with 17 bases between them. The germline V gene has CDR1 MNHNS and CDR2 SASEGT. The CDR3 contains 14 residues. CDR3 region: CASSPGAGSTEQYF. The CDR3, as DNA: TGTGCCAGCAGTCCCGGTGCAGGGTCTACCGAGCAGTACTTC.

This rearrangement joins TRBV9 to TRBJ2-1, with 12 bases lining up with TRBD2. V lost 3 bases and J lost 1; bases outside the gene matches: 2. The CDR3 spans 16 residues. Germline V CDR1 and CDR2: SGDLS, YYNGEE. The CDR3 nucleotides read TGTGCCAGCAGCGCCGGGACTAGCGGGTCCTACAATGAGCAGTTCTTC. Protein: CASSAGTSGSYNEQFF.

This clonotype was observed a few times. The V call is TRBV7-6, the J call TRBJ2-1; no clear D gene. The length of the CDR3 is 14 residues. Deletions cut 5 bases from V and 2 bases from J, with 10 bases between. Germline V gene lookup returns CDR1 SGHVS and CDR2 FNYEAQ. The CDR3, as DNA: TGTGCCAGCAGCCCCAGCGCGCCCTACAATGAGCAGTTCTTC. This gives the protein CASSPSAPYNEQFF.

This chain links TRBV29-1 with TRBJ2-4, with 11 bases matching TRBD1. The germline V gene has CDR1 SQVTM and CDR2 ANQGSEA. This CDR3 has 13 amino acids. V shed 7 bases, J shed 7 bases, and the junction held 6 bases outside the gene matches. This chain's CDR3 is CSASGTGGNIQYF. Here the CDR3 DNA reads TGCAGCGCATCCGGGACAGGGGGGAACATTCAGTACTTC.

This clonotype came up once. The junction and the germline gene differ at one end; a read error may be behind it. The chain uses TRBV28 and TRBJ2-5; D may be TRBD1 (5 bases). Germline CDR1 reads MDHEN; CDR2 reads SYDVKM. CDR3 length: 14 amino acids. CDR3 nucleotides: TGTGCCAGCAGTTCCACACAGGTTCAGGAGACCCACTACTTC. Protein product: CASSSTQVQETHYF.

As to this clonotype: Germline and junction disagree at one end, which may indicate a read error. V is TRBV12-3 or TRBV12-4 and J is TRBJ2-5; weak D call: TRBD1 (6 bases). This CDR3 comprises 15 residues. CDR3 sequence (DNA): TGTGCCAGCAGTTCGAACCGGGACAACCAAGAGGCCCAGTACTTC. Its protein product is CASSSNRDNQEAQYF.

This clonotype was recorded once. CDR3 sequence reads: CASSTNTRGVGYGYTF. The CDR3 DNA follows: TGTGCCAGCAGTACGAACACCAGGGGTGTGGGCTATGGCTACACCTTC. The chain couples TRBV6-1 to TRBJ1-2; TRBD1 is a possible D gene (6 bases). The CDR3 is 16 amino acids. The germline CDR1 and CDR2 sequences are MNHNS and SASEGT. Trimming removed 5 bases at V and 4 bases at J, with 20 bases between.

This clonotype was seen only a few times. J is TRBJ1-4 and V is TRBV12-3 or TRBV12-4; TRBD1 matches at 11 bases. The CDR3 is 16 residues long. V trimming: 6 bases; J trimming: 2 bases; junction bases outside the gene matches: 5. The CDR3 bases are TGTGCCAGCAGAGCCGGACAGGGGGCGACTAATGAAAAACTGTTTTTT. It codes for CASRAGQGATNEKLFF.